The 20 T cell receptor beta chains reported below all come from one sample, sequenced in a study of shared clonotypes between healthy human individuals. TCRdb keeps only in-frame clones here, not all; method: immunoSEQ multiplex PCR. The table includes around 500,000 clones, roughly four fifths detected once. Sequencing was performed on PBMCs. These receptors were collected from a woman in her thirties or forties in good health. Some clones in this sample may be carry-over from other donors' samples.

This clone is a singleton in its sample. The chain couples TRBV7-9 to TRBJ1-5; maybe TRBD1 (6 bases). Germline CDR1 and CDR2: SEHNR and FQNEAQ (reference sequence). V shed 3 bases and J shed 4 bases, with 16 bases lying between them. The CDR3 is 16 amino acids. CDR3 sequence (DNA): TGTGCCAGCAGCTTCCCCCGGGACACCGTGAATCAGCCCCAGCATTTT. The encoded protein is CASSFPRDTVNQPQHF.

The sample holds one count of this clone. The rearrangement uses TRBV19 and TRBJ2-7, with a possible D match to TRBD2 (5 bases). V was shortened by 5 bases and J by 6 bases, with 23 bases between the two germline ends. The CDR3 sequence is 16 residues long. Per germline, CDR1 LNHDA and CDR2 SQIVND (reference sequence). CDR3 DNA sequence: TGTGCCAGTAGTGCAGCTGTGGCCTCGGGATTGGGCGAGCAGTACTTC. As protein: CASSAAVASGLGEQYF.

The V gene is TRBV18, the J gene TRBJ2-7; possible D gene TRBD1, 6 bases. V lost 1 base and J 3 bases, leaving 13 bases between the germline ends. This CDR3 has 15 amino acids. Germline CDR1 KGHSH, CDR2 LQKENI. This CDR3 reads CASSPRPQGDYEQYF. The CDR3 DNA reads as TGTGCCAGCTCACCACGACCACAGGGAGACTACGAGCAGTACTTC.

This clone appeared a few times. One end of the junction varies from germline; a read error may be responsible. This rearrangement joins TRBV19 to TRBJ1-4; 8 positions agree with TRBD1. Germline V gives CDR1 LNHDA, CDR2 SQIVND (reference sequence). CDR3 size: 13 residues. This chain's CDR3 is CPGGTGYNEKLFF. The CDR3 region has the DNA TGCCCGGGGGGGACAGGTTATAATGAAAAACTGTTTTTT.

The chain recombines TRBV6-6 with TRBJ2-1, with D possibly being TRBD1 or TRBD2 (5 bases each). Looked up from germline, CDR1 is MNHNY and CDR2 is SVGAGI (reference sequence). Trimming left V 7 bases short and J 0 bases short, with 13 bases between. The length of the CDR3 is 15 residues. This CDR3 reads CASTRDGSSYNEQFF. In DNA form, the CDR3 reads TGTGCCAGCACAAGGGACGGAAGCTCCTACAATGAGCAGTTCTTC.

The table lists this clone with a few counts. V is TRBV11-1 and J is TRBJ2-3; the match to TRBD2 covers 8 bases. The CDR3 loop spans 16 amino acids. J lost 1 base, V lost 4 bases, and 7 bases had no gene match. Per the germline V gene, CDR1 is SGHAT and CDR2 is FQDESV (reference sequence). CDR3 bases: TGTGCCAGCAGCTCCGGGGGGGGATGGGGCACAGATACGCAGTATTTT. This gives the protein CASSSGGGWGTDTQYF.

DNA for the CDR3: TGTGCCAGCAGCCCTAGGACTAGCAGCTACAATGAGCAGTTCTTC. Translation gives CASSPRTSSYNEQFF. The chain has TRBV7-2 and TRBJ2-1; 8 bases fit TRBD2. The V and J ends lost 5 bases and 3 bases, in that order; junction bases with no gene match: 6. Germline assignment: CDR1 SGHTA and CDR2 FQGNSA. This CDR3 has 15 amino acids.

The gene calls are TRBV7-2 and TRBJ2-7; D is unresolved. V was shortened by 4 bases and J by 4 bases, with 14 bases between the two germline ends. Germline CDR1 reads SGHTA; CDR2 reads FQGNSA. CDR3 length: 14 amino acids. CDR3 loop: CASSSTITHYEQYF. CDR3 nucleotides: TGTGCCAGCAGCTCTACCATAACACATTACGAGCAGTACTTC.

This rearrangement joins TRBV7-9 to TRBJ1-4; 7 nucleotides line up with TRBD1. With V trimmed by 5 bases and J by 6 bases, 9 bases remained unmatched. The CDR3 totals 15 residues. Germline V gene sequence: CDR1 SEHNR, CDR2 FQNEAQ (reference sequence). The CDR3 region has the DNA TGTGCCAGCAGCCGGCGAGGGCAGGGGGATGAAAAACTGTTTTTT. This translates into CASSRRGQGDEKLFF.

The rearrangement uses TRBV27 and TRBJ2-3, with 9 bases aligning to TRBD2. V was pared by 10 bases and J by 3 bases, with 20 bases of the junction left unmatched. The length of the CDR3 is 18 residues. Looked up from germline, CDR1 is MNHEY and CDR2 is SMNVEV (reference sequence). The CDR3 bases are TGTGCCACTTCGTATGGTTTAGCGGGAGTAGGCGGGACAGATACGCAGTATTTT. Amino acid sequence: CATSYGLAGVGGTDTQYF.

This sequence joins TRBV18 and TRBJ1-1; D not certain. Between the trimmed V and J ends, which lost 3 bases and 3 bases, there was a span of 14 bases. The CDR3 loop spans 15 amino acids. Germline CDR1 is KGHSH and CDR2 is LQKENI. The CDR3 sequence: CASSPRHTRDTEAFF. As DNA, the CDR3 is TGTGCCAGCTCACCCCGGCACACCCGGGACACTGAAGCTTTCTTT.

CDR3 DNA: TGCGCCAGCAGCCCCAGGCGGGCATTCGAAACCTACGAGCAGTACTTC. Residues: CASSPRRAFETYEQYF. The V gene is TRBV5-1, the J gene TRBJ2-7; D might be TRBD2 (5 bases). V lost 4 bases and J 2 bases, leaving 19 bases between the germline ends. The CDR3 totals 16 residues. Germline V gene lookup returns CDR1 SGHRS and CDR2 YFSETQ.

The rearrangement links TRBV5-4 to TRBJ2-5; TRBD1 agrees at 8 bases. This CDR3 has 14 residues. J was trimmed by 4 bases and V by 3 bases; bases with no gene match: 5. CDR1 is SGHNT and CDR2 is YYREEE in the germline V gene (reference sequence). The CDR3 DNA sequence: TGTGCCAGCAGCTCCGGACAGGGTCGAGAGACCCAGTACTTC. This codes for CASSSGQGRETQYF.

This chain connects TRBV5-1 to TRBJ2-7; D is unclear. CDR1 and CDR2 (germline): SGHRS, YFSETQ. There are 13 residues in the CDR3. Trimming removed 4 bases from V and 4 bases from J, with 12 bases in between. The CDR3 loop reads CASSPPVQYEQYF. The CDR3 DNA sequence: TGCGCCAGCAGCCCACCTGTCCAGTACGAGCAGTACTTC.

This clone showed up just a few times. Just one base apart from a much larger clone, this may be a read error. Other DNA sequences in the sample encode the same CDR3. The rearrangement joins TRBV29-1 to TRBJ2-1; D is perhaps TRBD2 (6 bases). CDR3 length: 15 residues. Germline values: CDR1 SQVTM, CDR2 ANQGSEA. CDR3 amino acids: CSVEAGLRHYNEQFF. CDR3 nucleotides: TGCAGCGTTGAGGCGGGACTTCGACACTACAACGAGCAGTTCTTC.

With respect to this clone: The junction departs from the called germline gene at one end, perhaps through a read error. The chain is built from TRBV7-7 and TRBJ2-1, with 11 bases that match TRBD1. The germline CDR1 and CDR2 sequences are SSHAT and FNYEAQ (reference sequence). This CDR3 has 15 residues. The CDR3 protein is CASSTGQGALNEQFF. The CDR3 nucleotides are TGTGCTAGCAGCACCGGACAGGGGGCTTTGAATGAGCAGTTCTTC.

On this clone: Possible read error: a much larger clone is one base away. The rearrangement joins TRBV6-5 to TRBJ2-5; tentative D call: TRBD1 (6 bases). V lost 5 bases and J lost 5, with 15 bases in between. Germline V gene data show CDR1 as MNHEY and CDR2 as SVGAGI. CDR3 length equals 14 residues. Written as DNA, the CDR3 is TGTGCCAGCAGTCCCGGGGCAGGGGTCGAGACCCAGTACTTC. It specifies CASSPGAGVETQYF.

This chain connects TRBV19 to TRBJ2-3, with 8 positions matching TRBD2. The V gene's germline CDR1 is LNHDA and CDR2 SQIVND (reference sequence). The trim removed 8 bases at V and 7 bases at J, leaving 11 bases unmatched. The CDR3 covers 14 residues. This chain's CDR3 is CASLQAGELNTQYF. For the CDR3, the DNA is TGTGCCAGTCTTCAAGCGGGAGAGCTAAATACGCAGTATTTT.

CDR3 sequence: CASSPGLEVHEQFF. In DNA, the CDR3 is TGCGCCAGCAGCCCGGGACTAGAGGTACATGAGCAGTTCTTC. This chain uses TRBV5-1 with TRBJ2-1; 8 bases map to TRBD2. Trimming took 4 bases from V and 8 from J; bases not matched to a gene: 8. The CDR3 runs 14 residues. Looked up from germline, CDR1 is SGHRS and CDR2 is YFSETQ.

The chain uses TRBV11-2 and TRBJ1-1, with D uncertain. Germline V gives CDR1 SGHAT, CDR2 FQNNGV. Trimming shortened V by 5 bases and J by 0 bases, and 10 bases separated the two germline ends. This CDR3 has 14 residues. CDR3 DNA: TGTGCCAGCAGCGGACGTATTTTGAACACTGAAGCTTTCTTT. It encodes CASSGRILNTEAFF.